The 14 T cell receptor beta chains given below trace back to one sample, sequenced in a study of control samples from healthy donors and cancer patients. The method was immunoSEQ multiplex PCR; TCRdb's version includes in-frame clones alone and lacks a portion of them. The sample carries some 99,000 clones, around 89% recorded once. The sequenced sample consisted of blood. All receptors come from a woman between 50 and 59 years old in good health.

In the case of this clone: The sample has other DNA sequences that encode this CDR3 too. The rearrangement joins TRBV30 to TRBJ2-7; D not certain. This CDR3 is built from 16 residues. V shed 2 bases and J shed 4 bases, with 21 bases lying between them. Per the germline V gene, CDR1 is GTSNPN and CDR2 is SVGIG (reference sequence). The CDR3, as DNA: TGTGCCTGGAGTTACTCCCCCCGGGCTAGTTCTTACGAGCAGTACGTC. As protein: CAWSYSPRASSYEQYV.

The chain combines TRBV4-1 with TRBJ1-5; D is possibly TRBD1 (6 bases). Deletions cut 4 bases from V and 4 bases from J, with 17 bases between. The germline gives CDR1 MGHRA, CDR2 YSYEKL. There are 16 residues in the CDR3. The CDR3 loop is CASSLTPGHENQPQHF. CDR3 sequence (DNA): TGCGCCAGCAGCCTCACCCCGGGACATGAAAATCAGCCCCAGCATTTT.

The chain has TRBV2 and TRBJ2-1, with 13 bases identical to TRBD2. V shed 0 bases, J shed 12 bases, and the junction held 5 bases outside the gene matches. This CDR3 region has 15 residues. Germline V lookup: CDR1 SNHLY, CDR2 FYNNEI. In DNA, the CDR3 is TGTGCCAGCAGTGAAGCCCGGACTAGCGGGAGTCGGCAGTTCTTC. Residues: CASSEARTSGSRQFF.

DNA for the CDR3: TGTGCCAGCAAGAGTGGACAAACCAGCAATCAGCCCCAGCATTTT. It yields the protein CASKSGQTSNQPQHF. The chain employs TRBV2 and TRBJ1-5; the D gene is possibly TRBD1 (5 bases). V was pared by 7 bases and J by 1 base, with 14 bases between. The CDR3 contains 15 residues. Germline CDR1 and CDR2: SNHLY and FYNNEI.

This chain uses TRBV7-8 with TRBJ2-2; D is unresolved. The V and J ends lost 5 bases and 5 bases respectively, with 3 bases between them. This CDR3 region has 11 residues. Germline V gene sequence: CDR1 SGHVS, CDR2 FQNEAQ. In DNA form, the CDR3 reads TGTGCCAGCAGCGATACCGGGGAGCTGTTTTTT. Amino acid sequence: CASSDTGELFF. The full variable domain, rest sourced from reference TRBV7-8 and TRBJ2-2, is GAGVSQSPRYKVAKRGQDVALRCDPISGHVSLFWYQQALGQGPEFLTYFQNEAQLDKSGLPSDRFFAERPEGSVSTLKIQRTQQEDSAVYLCASSDTGELFFGEGSRLTVL.

This clone was recorded a few times. The chain joins TRBV4-2 to TRBJ2-3, with 9 bases that match TRBD2. The germline gives CDR1 LGHNA, CDR2 YNFKEQ. The trim removed 0 bases at V and 11 bases at J, leaving 12 bases unmatched. There are 16 residues in the CDR3. CDR3 nucleotide sequence: TGTGCCAGCAGCCAAGATCTTGCCCCTAGCGGGGATGAGCAGTATTTT. Its protein is CASSQDLAPSGDEQYF.

This chain links TRBV7-8 with TRBJ1-1; D is ambiguous. Looked up from germline, CDR1 is SGHVS and CDR2 is FQNEAQ. V dropped 5 bases and J dropped 4 bases, with 14 bases sitting between them. The length of the CDR3 is 14 residues. CDR3 sequence: CASSHAPVSTEAFF. For the CDR3, the DNA is TGTGCCAGCAGCCATGCGCCCGTAAGCACTGAAGCTTTCTTT. The whole variable domain, remainder taken from reference TRBV7-8 and TRBJ1-1, is GAGVSQSPRYKVAKRGQDVALRCDPISGHVSLFWYQQALGQGPEFLTYFQNEAQLDKSGLPSDRFFAERPEGSVSTLKIQRTQQEDSAVYLCASSHAPVSTEAFFGQGTRLTVV.

The gene calls are TRBV7-8 and TRBJ2-7; D possibly corresponds to TRBD1 (6 bases). V lost 6 bases, J lost 1 base, and 13 bases lay in between. The CDR3 length is 14 residues. Germline V lookup: CDR1 SGHVS, CDR2 FQNEAQ. In DNA form, the CDR3 reads TGTGCCAGCAGACCAGGGGTTGGGTCCTACGAGCAGTACTTC. This codes for CASRPGVGSYEQYF.

The V call is TRBV5-1, the J call TRBJ1-1; D ambiguous. Germline V gene data show CDR1 as SGHRS and CDR2 as YFSETQ. V dropped 0 bases and J dropped 5 bases, with 8 bases sitting between them. The CDR3 extends over 13 amino acids. This CDR3 reads CASSLEVETEAFF. The CDR3 bases are TGCGCCAGCAGCTTGGAGGTGGAGACTGAAGCTTTCTTT.

The V and J genes are TRBV27 and TRBJ1-1, with no clear D. The germline V gene has CDR1 MNHEY and CDR2 SMNVEV (reference sequence). The ends were cut back, 5 bases at V and 3 bases at J, with 10 bases in the middle. The CDR3 contains 13 residues. CDR3 nucleotides: TGTGCCAGCAGTACCGGACTACACACTGAAGCTTTCTTT. Translation gives CASSTGLHTEAFF.

V gene TRBV2 combines with J gene TRBJ2-5; possibly TRBD2 for D (6 bases). The CDR3 is 14 amino acids. V gave up 5 bases and J gave up 3 bases, with 13 bases separating them. The V gene's germline CDR1 is SNHLY and CDR2 FYNNEI. The CDR3: CASSKTWGEETQYF. DNA for the CDR3: TGTGCCAGCAGTAAGACTTGGGGGGAAGAGACCCAGTACTTC.

Here the CDR3 reads CASSQVGLAGVDEQFF. The CDR3 region has the DNA TGTGCCAGCAGCCAAGTAGGCCTAGCGGGAGTTGATGAGCAGTTCTTC. The V and J genes are TRBV14 and TRBJ2-1, with 10 bases that match TRBD2. Per the germline V gene, CDR1 is SGHDN and CDR2 is FVKESK. CDR3 length: 16 amino acids. The trim removed 1 base at V and 8 bases at J, leaving 8 bases unmatched.

V is TRBV30 and J is TRBJ1-2, with D perhaps matching TRBD1 (5 bases). The CDR3 loop spans 13 amino acids. The germline V gene encodes CDR1 GTSNPN and CDR2 SVGIG (reference sequence). The V gene lost 8 bases and the J gene lost 8 bases, with 21 bases spanning the gap. CDR3 bases: TGTGCCCTAACGGCAGGGCCGTCCGGCGGCTACACCTTC. Translated, it gives CALTAGPSGGYTF.

This rearrangement joins TRBV5-1 to TRBJ2-7; TRBD1 is a possible D gene (5 bases). The CDR3 covers 15 residues. Per germline, CDR1 SGHRS and CDR2 YFSETQ. V was clipped by 0 bases and J by 5 bases, with 15 bases between them. The CDR3 DNA follows: TGCGCCAGCAGCTTGGGGTGGGAAGGGGTCCACGAGCAGTACTTC. As protein: CASSLGWEGVHEQYF.